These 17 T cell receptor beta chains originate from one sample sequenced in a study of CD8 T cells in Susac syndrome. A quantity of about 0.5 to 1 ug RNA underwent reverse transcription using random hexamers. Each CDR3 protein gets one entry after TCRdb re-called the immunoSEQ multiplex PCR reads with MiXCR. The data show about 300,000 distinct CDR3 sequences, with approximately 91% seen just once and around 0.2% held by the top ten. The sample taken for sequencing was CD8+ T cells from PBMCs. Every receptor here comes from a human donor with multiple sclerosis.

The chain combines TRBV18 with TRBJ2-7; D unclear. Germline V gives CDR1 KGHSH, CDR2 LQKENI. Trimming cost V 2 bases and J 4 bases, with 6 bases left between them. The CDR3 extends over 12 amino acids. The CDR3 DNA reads TGTGCCAGCTCACCAACCGTTTACGAGCAGTACTTC. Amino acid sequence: CASSPTVYEQYF. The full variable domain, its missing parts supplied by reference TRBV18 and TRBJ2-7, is NAGVMQNPRHLVRRRGQEARLRCSPMKGHSHVYWYRQLPEEGLKFMVYLQKENIIDESGMPKERFSAEFPKEGPSILRIQQVVRGDSAAYFCASSPTVYEQYFGPGTRLTVT.

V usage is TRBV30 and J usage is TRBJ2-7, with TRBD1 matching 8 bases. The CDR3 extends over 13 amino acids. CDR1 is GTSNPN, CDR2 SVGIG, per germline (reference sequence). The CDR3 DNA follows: TGTGGTCTACTGACCGGACAGGGCTACGAGCAGTACTTC. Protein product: CGLLTGQGYEQYF. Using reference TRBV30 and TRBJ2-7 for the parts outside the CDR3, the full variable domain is SQTIHQWPATLVQPVGSPLSLECTVEGTSNPNLYWYRQAAGRGLQLLFYSVGIGQISSEVPQNLSASRPQDRQFILSSKKLLLSDSGFYLCGLLTGQGYEQYFGPGTRLTVT.

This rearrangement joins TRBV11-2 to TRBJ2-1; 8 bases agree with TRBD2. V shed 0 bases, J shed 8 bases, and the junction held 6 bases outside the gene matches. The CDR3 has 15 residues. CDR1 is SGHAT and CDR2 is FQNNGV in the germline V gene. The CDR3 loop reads CASSLDRASGYEQFF. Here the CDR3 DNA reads TGTGCCAGCAGCTTAGATAGGGCTAGCGGGTATGAGCAGTTCTTC.

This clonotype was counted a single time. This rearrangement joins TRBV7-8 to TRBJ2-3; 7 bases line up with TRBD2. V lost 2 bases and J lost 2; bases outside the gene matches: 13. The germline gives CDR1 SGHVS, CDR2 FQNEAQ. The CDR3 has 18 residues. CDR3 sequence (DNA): TGTGCCAGCAGCTTATGGGAAAAAGCGGGATTAGACACAGATACGCAGTATTTT. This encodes CASSLWEKAGLDTDTQYF.

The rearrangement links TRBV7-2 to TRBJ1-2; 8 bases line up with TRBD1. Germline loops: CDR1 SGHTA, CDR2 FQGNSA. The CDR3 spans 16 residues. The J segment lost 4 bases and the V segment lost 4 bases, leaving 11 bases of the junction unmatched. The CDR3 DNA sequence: TGTGCCAGCAGCTACACCCCAGGGGGCGCTGCCTATGGCTACACCTTC. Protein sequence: CASSYTPGGAAYGYTF.

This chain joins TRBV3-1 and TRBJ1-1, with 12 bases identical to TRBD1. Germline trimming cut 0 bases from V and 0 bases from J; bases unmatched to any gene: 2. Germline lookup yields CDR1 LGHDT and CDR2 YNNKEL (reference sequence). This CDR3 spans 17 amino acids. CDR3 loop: CASSQDGTGGLNTEAFF. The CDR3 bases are TGTGCCAGCAGCCAAGACGGGACAGGGGGCTTGAACACTGAAGCTTTCTTT.

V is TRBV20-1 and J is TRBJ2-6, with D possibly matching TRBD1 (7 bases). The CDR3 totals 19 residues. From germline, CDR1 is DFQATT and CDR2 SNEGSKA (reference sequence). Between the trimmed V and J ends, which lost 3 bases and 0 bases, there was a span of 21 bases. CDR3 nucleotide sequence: TGCAGTGCTAGCGATCGGGGGTACAGGGGCGGCTCTGGGGCCAACGTCCTGACTTTC. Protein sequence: CSASDRGYRGGSGANVLTF.

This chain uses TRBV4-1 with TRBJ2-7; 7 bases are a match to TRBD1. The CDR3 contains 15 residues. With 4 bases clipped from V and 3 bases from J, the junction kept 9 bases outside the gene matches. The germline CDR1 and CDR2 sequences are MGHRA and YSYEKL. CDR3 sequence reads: CASSPTGLGDYEQYF. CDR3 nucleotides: TGCGCCAGCAGCCCGACAGGGTTGGGGGACTACGAGCAGTACTTC.

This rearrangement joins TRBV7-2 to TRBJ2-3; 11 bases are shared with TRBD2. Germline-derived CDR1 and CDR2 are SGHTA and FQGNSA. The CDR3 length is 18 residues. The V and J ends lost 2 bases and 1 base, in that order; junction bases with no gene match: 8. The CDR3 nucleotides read TGTGCCAGCAGCTTAACGGCTAGCGGGGGGATTCGCACAGATACGCAGTATTTT. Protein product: CASSLTASGGIRTDTQYF.

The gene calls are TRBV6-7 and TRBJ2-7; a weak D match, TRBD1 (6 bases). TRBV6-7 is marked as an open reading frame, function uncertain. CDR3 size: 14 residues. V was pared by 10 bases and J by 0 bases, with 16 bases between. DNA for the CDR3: TGTGCCACCTTAGTCCGGGACATCTCCTACGAGCAGTACTTC. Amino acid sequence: CATLVRDISYEQYF.

This CDR3 reads CASSVTGYGTEAFF. DNA for the CDR3: TGTGCCAGTAGTGTAACAGGGTATGGGACTGAAGCTTTCTTT. The genes are TRBV19 and TRBJ1-1; possibly TRBD1 for D (6 bases). The length of the CDR3 is 14 residues. Germline V gene lookup returns CDR1 LNHDA and CDR2 SQIVND (reference sequence). The germline V and J ends were trimmed by 5 bases and 5 bases, with 15 bases remaining between them.

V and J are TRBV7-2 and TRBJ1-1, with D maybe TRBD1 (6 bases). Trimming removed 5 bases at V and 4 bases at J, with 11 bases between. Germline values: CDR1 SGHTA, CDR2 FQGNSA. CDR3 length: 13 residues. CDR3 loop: CASSPGDRTEAFF. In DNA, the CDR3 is TGTGCCAGCAGCCCAGGGGACCGCACTGAAGCTTTCTTT. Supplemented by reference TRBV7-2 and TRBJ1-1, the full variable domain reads GAGVSQSPSNKVTEKGKDVELRCDPISGHTALYWYRQSLGQGLEFLIYFQGNSAPDKSGLPSDRFSAERTGGSVSTLTIQRTQQEDSAVYLCASSPGDRTEAFFGQGTRLTVV.

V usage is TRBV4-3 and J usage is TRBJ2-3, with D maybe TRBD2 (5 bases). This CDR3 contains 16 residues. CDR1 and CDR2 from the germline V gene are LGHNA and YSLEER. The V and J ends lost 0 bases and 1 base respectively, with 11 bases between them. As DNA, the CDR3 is TGCGCCAGCAGCCAAGATTTTTCCGGGGGCACAGATACGCAGTATTTT. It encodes CASSQDFSGGTDTQYF.

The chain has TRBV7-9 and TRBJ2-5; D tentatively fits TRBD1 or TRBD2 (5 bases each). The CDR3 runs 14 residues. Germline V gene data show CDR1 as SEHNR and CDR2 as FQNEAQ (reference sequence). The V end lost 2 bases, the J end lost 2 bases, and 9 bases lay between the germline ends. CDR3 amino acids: CASSLRGTQETQYF. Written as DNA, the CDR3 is TGTGCCAGCAGCTTACGAGGGACGCAAGAGACCCAGTACTTC.

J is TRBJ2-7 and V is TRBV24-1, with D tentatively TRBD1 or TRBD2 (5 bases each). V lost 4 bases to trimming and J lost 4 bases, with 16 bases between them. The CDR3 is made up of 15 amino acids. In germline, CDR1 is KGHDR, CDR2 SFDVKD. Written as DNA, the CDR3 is TGTGCCACCAGTGACAGCCGGGACGGAGCTTACGAGCAGTACTTC. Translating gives CATSDSRDGAYEQYF.

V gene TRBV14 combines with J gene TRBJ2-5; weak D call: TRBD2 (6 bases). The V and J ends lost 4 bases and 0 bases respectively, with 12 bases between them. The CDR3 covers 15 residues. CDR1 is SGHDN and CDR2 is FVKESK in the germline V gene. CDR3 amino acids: CASSPHAGNQETQYF. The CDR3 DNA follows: TGTGCCAGCAGCCCCCACGCGGGGAACCAAGAGACCCAGTACTTC.

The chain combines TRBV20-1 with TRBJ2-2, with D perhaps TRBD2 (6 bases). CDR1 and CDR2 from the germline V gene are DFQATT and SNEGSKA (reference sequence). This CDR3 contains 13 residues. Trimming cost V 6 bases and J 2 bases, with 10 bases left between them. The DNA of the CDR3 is TGCAGTGCAGGAGGACTAAACACCGGGGAGCTGTTTTTT. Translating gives CSAGGLNTGELFF.